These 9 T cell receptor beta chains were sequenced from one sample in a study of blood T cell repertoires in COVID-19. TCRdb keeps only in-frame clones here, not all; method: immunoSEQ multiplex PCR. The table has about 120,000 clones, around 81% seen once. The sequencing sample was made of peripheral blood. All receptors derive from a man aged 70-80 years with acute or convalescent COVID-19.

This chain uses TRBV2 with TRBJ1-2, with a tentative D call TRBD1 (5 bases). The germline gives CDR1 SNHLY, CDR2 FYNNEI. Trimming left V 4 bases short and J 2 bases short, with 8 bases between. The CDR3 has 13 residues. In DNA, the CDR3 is TGTGCCAGCAGTGTGGAGGGGAACTATGGCTACACCTTC. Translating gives CASSVEGNYGYTF.

CDR3 DNA: TGTGCCAGCAGCGTTGACAGGCGTTATAATTCACCCCTCCACTTT. This encodes CASSVDRRYNSPLHF. The V and J genes are TRBV6-5 and TRBJ1-6, with TRBD1 as a possible D gene (6 bases). The CDR3 runs 15 residues. Trimming removed 6 bases from V and 4 bases from J, with 13 bases in between. CDR1 MNHEY and CDR2 SVGAGI come from the germline V gene.

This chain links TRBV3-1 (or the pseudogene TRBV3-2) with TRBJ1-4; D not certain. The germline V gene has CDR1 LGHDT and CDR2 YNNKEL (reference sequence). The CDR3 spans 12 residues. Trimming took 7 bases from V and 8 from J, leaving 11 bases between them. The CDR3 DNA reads TGTGCCAGCACCTCCGCGGGGGAAAAACTGTTTTTT. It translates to CASTSAGEKLFF.

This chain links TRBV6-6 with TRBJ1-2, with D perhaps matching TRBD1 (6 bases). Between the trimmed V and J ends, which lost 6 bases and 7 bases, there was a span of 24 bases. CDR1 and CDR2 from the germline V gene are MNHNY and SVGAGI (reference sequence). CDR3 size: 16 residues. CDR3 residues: CASRKMRDTGMGGYTF. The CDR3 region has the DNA TGTGCCAGCAGGAAGATGAGGGACACCGGAATGGGTGGCTACACCTTC.

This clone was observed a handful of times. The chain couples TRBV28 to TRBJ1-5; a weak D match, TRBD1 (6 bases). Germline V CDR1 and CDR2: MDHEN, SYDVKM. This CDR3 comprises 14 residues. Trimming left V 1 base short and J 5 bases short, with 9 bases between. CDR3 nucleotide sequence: TGTGCCAGCAGTTTATTTGCAGGGGATCAGCCCCAGCATTTT. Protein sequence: CASSLFAGDQPQHF.

CDR3 protein: CASSATSGEGQPQHF. The CDR3 region has the DNA TGTGCCAGCAGCGCAACCTCCGGGGAGGGTCAGCCCCAGCATTTT. The V and J genes are TRBV9 and TRBJ1-5; D call uncertain. The CDR3 runs 15 residues. V lost 3 bases and J 6 bases, leaving 16 bases between the germline ends. From germline, CDR1 is SGDLS and CDR2 YYNGEE.

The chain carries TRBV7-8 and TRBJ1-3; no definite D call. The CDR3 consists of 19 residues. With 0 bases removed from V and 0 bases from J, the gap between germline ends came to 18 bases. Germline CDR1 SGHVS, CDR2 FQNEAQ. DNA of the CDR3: TGTGCCAGCAGCTTAGCGGGAGTAAAGATTCCCTACTCTGGAAACACCATATATTTT. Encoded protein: CASSLAGVKIPYSGNTIYF.

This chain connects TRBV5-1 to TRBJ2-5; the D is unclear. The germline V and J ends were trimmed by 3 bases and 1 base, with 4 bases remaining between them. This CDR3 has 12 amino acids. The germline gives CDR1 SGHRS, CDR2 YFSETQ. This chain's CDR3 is CASSSTQETQYF. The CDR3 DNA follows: TGCGCCAGCAGCTCTACCCAAGAGACCCAGTACTTC.

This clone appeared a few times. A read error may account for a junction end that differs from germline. The CDR3 spells CASSFEATHIMF. In DNA form, the CDR3 reads TGTGCCAGCAGCTTCGAGGCTACCCACATTATGTTT. The V gene is TRBV7-8, the J gene TRBJ2-3; the D is unclear. CDR3 size: 12 residues. CDR1 is SGHVS, CDR2 FQNEAQ, per germline.